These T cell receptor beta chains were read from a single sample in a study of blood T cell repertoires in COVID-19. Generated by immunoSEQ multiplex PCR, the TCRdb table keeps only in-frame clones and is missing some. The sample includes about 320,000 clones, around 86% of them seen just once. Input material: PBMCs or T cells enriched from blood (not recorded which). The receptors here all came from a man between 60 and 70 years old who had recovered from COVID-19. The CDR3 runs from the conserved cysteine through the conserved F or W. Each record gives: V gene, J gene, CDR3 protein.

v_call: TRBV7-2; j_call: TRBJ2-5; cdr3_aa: CASSFGSGQETQYF
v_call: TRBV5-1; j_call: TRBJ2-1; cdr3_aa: CASSFLAESYNEQFF
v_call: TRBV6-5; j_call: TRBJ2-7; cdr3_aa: CASSYVMGGQGYEQYF
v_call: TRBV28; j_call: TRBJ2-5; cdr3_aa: CASSSAGVAQETQYF
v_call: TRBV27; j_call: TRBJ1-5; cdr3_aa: CASSPSTGESNQPQHF
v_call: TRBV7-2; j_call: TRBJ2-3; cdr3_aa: CASSSPSGRGPSTDTQYF
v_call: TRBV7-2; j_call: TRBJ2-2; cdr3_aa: CASSPSLTWRTGELFF
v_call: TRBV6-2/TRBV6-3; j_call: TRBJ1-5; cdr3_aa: CASSSRDYGQPQHF
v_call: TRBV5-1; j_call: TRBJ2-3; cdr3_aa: CASSTTGGKVDTQYF
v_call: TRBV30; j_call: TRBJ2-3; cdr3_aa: CAWRDSVRRLDTQYF
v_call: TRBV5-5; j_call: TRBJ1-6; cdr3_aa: CASSVGPTGGNSPLHF
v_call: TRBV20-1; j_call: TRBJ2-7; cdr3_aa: CSVRGAYEQYF
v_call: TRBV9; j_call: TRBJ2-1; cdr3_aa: CASSVVGGFFEVGNNEQFF
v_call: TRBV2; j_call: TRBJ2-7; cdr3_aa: CAVEKLAGGSYEQYF
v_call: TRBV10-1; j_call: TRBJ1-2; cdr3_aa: CASSRGEEGGYGYTF
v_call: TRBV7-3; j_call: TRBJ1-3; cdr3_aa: CASSFRSSSGNTIYF
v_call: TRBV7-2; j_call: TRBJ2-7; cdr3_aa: CASSTRGSGSGYEQYF
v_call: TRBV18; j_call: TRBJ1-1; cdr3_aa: CASSPGRGNTEAFF
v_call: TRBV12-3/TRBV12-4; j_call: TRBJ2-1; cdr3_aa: CASTWGQGHEQFF
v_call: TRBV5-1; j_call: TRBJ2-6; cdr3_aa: CASSSSGTGSGANVLTF
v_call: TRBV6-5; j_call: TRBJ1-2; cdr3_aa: CASSLRGTSTYGYTF
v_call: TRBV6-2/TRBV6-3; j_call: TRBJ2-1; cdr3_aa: CASSYLGQSNEQFF
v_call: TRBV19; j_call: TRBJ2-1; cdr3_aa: CASRQVFSYNEQFF
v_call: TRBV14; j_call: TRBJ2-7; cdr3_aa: CASSPLAGGYEQYF
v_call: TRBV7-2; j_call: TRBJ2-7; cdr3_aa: CASSFFRDKLGTEQYF
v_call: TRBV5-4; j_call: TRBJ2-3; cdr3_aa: CASSFASGSGTDTQYF
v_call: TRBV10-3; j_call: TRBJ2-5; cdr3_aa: CAISEPQTETQYF
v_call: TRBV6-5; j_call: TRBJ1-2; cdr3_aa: CASSTWTGGDGYTF
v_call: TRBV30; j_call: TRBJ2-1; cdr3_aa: CAWGTGLSSKEQFF
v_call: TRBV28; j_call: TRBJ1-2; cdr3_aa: CASSRGTYGYTF
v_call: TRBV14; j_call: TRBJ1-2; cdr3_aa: CASSQTTGAYGYTF
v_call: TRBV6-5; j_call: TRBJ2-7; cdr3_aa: CASSYQSSTVYEQYF
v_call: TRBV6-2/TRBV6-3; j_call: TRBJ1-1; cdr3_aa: CASSKIYRGRTEAFF
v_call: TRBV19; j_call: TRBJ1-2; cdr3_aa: CASSTYSNGYTF
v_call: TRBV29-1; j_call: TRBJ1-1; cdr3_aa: CSALQQGMNTEAFF
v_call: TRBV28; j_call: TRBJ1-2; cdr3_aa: CASSLDTFSGYTF
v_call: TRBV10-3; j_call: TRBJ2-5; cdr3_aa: CAANRQGEGETQYF
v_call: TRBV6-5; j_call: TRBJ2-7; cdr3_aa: CASSTRGTGAYEQYF
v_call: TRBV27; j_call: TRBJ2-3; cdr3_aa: CASTPGLGLAGGTDTQYF
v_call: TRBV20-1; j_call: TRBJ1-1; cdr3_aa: CSAIDRGTEAFF
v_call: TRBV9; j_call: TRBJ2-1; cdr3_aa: CASSNRDSYNEQFF
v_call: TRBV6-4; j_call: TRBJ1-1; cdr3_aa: CASSKDRGRWTEAFF
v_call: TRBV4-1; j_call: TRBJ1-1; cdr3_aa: CASSQGQGSYGTEAFF
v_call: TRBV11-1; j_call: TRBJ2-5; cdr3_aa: CASSWGREALLETQYF
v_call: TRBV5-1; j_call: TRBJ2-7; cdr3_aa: CASSLYRDSSYEQYF
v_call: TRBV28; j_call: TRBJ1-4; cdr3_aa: CASSLIRDRGLGWEKLFF
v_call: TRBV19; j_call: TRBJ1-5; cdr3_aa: CASNDRGSNQPQHF
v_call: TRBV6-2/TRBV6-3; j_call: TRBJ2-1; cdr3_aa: CASSSRDEQFF
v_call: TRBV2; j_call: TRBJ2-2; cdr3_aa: CASWTGPATGELFF
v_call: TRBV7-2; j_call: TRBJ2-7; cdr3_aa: CASSWSQAGGSYEQYF
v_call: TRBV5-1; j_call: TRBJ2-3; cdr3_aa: CASSLAGSTDTQYF
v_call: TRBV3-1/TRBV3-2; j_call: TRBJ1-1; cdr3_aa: CASSGASDTEAFF
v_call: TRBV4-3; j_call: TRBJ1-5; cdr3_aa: CASSQDGSWQGNQPQHF
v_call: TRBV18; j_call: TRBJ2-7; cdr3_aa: CASSQRRAPSSLSYEQYF
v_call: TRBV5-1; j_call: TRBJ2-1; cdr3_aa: CASSFGRGESEQFF
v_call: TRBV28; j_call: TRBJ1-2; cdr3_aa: CASSPATGANYGYTF
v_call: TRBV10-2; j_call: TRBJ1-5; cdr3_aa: CASMGGGNQPQHF
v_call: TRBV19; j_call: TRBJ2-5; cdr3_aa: CASKDRRGGETQYF
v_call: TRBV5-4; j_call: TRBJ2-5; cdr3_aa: CAGAPAGATGLAGTHETQYF